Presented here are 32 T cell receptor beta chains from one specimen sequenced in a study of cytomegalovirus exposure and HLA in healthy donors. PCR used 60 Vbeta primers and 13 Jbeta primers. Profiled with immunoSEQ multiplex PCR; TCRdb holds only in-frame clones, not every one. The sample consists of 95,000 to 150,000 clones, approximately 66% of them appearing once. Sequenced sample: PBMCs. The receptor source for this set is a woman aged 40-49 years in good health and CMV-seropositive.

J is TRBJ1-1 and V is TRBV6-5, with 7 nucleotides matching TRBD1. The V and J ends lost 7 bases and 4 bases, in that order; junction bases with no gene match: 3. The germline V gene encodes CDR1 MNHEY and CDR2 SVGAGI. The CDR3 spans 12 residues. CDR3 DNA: TGTGCCAGCAAGGGGGCGAGCACTGAAGCTTTCTTT. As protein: CASKGASTEAFF.

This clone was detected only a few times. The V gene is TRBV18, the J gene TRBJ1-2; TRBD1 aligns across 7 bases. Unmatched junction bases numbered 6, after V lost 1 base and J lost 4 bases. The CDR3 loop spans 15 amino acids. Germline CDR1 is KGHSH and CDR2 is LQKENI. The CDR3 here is CASSPLSGQPYGYTF. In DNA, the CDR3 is TGTGCCAGCTCACCACTATCGGGACAGCCCTATGGCTACACCTTC.

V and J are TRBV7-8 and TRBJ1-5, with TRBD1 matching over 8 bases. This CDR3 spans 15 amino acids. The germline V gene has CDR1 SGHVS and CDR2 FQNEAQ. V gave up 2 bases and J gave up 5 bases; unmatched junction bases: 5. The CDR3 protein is CASSLSPGQDQPQHF. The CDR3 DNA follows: TGTGCCAGCAGCTTATCCCCGGGACAGGATCAGCCCCAGCATTTT.

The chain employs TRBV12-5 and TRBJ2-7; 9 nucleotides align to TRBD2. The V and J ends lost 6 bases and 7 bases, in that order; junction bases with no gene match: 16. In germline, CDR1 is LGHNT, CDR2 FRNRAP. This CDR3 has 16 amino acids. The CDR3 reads CASGWGSGSFVKEQYF. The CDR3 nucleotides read TGTGCTAGTGGCTGGGGTAGCGGGAGTTTTGTGAAGGAGCAGTACTTC.

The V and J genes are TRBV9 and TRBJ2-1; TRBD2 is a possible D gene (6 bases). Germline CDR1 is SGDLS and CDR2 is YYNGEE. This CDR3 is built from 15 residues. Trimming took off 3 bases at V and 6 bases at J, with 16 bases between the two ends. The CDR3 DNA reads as TGTGCCAGCAGCGATCGGGGGAGTAGCGGCAATGAGCAGTTCTTC. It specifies CASSDRGSSGNEQFF.

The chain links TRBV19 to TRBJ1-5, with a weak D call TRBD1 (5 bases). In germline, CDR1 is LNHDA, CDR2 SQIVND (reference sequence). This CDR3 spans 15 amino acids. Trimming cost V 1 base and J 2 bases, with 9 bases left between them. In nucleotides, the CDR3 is TGTGCCAGTAGTATAGGGCAAGGGGGCAATCAGCCCCAGCATTTT. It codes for CASSIGQGGNQPQHF.

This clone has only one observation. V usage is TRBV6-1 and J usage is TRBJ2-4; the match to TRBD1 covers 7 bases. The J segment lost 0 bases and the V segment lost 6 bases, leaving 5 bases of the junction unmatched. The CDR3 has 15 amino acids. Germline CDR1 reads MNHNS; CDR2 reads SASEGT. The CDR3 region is CASSGTAPAKNIQYF. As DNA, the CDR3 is TGTGCCAGCAGCGGGACAGCTCCAGCCAAAAACATTCAGTACTTC.

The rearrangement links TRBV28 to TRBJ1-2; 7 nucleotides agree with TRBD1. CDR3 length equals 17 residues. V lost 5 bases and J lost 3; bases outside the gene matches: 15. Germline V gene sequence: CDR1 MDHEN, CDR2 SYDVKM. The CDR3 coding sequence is TGTGCCAGCAGTCTACCCCCGTACAGGGGAATTCACTATGGCTACACCTTC. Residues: CASSLPPYRGIHYGYTF.

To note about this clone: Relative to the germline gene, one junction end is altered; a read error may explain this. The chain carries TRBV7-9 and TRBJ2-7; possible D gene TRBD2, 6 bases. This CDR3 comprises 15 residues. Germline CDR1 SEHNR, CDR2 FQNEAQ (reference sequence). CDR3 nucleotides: TGTTCCAGCAGCTTTCTCGGGGGAGGAGCCTACGAGCAGTACTTC. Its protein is CSSSFLGGGAYEQYF.

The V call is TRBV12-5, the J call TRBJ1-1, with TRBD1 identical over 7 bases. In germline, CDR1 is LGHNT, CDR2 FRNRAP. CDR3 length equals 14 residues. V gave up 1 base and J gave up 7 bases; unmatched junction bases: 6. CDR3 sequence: CASGLGGTVHEAFF. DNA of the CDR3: TGTGCTAGTGGTTTGGGCGGGACAGTCCATGAAGCTTTCTTT.

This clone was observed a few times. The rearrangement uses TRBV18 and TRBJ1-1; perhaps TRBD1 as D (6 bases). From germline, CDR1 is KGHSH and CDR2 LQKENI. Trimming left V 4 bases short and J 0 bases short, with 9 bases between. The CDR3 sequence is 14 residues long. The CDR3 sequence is CASSLQGLNTEAFF. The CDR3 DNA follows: TGTGCCAGCTCACTACAGGGACTGAACACTGAAGCTTTCTTT.

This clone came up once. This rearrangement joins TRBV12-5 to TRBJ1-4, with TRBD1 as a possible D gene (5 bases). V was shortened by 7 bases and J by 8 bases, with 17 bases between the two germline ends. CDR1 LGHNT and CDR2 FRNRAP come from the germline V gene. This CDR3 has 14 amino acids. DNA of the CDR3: TGTGCTAGTGCCTCCACGGGGGTTGGGGAAAAACTGTTTTTT. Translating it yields CASASTGVGEKLFF. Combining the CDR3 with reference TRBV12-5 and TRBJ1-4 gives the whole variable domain DARVTQTPRHKVTEMGQEVTMRCQPILGHNTVFWYRQTMMQGLELLAYFRNRAPLDDSGMPKDRFSAEMPDATLATLKIQPSEPRDSAVYFCASASTGVGEKLFFGSGTQLSVL.

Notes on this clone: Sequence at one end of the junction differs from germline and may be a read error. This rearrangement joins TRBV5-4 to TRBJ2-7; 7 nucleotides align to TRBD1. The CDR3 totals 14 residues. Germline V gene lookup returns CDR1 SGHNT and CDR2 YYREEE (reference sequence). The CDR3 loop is CASSLGGTDYGQYF. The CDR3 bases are TGTGCCAGCAGCTTGGGTGGGACAGACTACGGGCAGTACTTC.

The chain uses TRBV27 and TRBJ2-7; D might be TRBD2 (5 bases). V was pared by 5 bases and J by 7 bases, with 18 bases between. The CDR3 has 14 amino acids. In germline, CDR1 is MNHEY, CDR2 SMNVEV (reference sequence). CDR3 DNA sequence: TGTGCCAGCAGTAAGGCGGGTTCAGTGAGGGAGCAGTACTTC. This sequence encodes CASSKAGSVREQYF.

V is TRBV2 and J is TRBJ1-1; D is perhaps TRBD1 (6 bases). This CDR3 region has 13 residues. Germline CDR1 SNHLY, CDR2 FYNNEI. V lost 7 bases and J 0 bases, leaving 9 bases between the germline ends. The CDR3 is CASTGQMNTEAFF. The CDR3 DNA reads TGTGCCAGCACCGGACAGATGAACACTGAAGCTTTCTTT. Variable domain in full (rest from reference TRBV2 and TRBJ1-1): EPEVTQTPSHQVTQMGQEVILRCVPISNHLYFYWYRQILGQKVEFLVSFYNNEISEKSEIFDDQFSVERPDGSNFTLKIRSTKLEDSAMYFCASTGQMNTEAFFGQGTRLTVV.

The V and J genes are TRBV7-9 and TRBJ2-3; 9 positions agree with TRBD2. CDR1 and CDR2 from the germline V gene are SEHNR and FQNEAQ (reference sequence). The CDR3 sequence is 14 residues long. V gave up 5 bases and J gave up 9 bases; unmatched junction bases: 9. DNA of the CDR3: TGTGCCAGCAGCCCCCCGGGACTAGCATTCACGCAGTATTTT. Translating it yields CASSPPGLAFTQYF.

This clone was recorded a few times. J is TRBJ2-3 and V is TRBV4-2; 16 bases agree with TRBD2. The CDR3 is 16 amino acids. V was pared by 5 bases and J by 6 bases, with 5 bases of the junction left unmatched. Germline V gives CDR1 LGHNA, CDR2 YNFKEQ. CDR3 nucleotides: TGTGCCAGCAGCATGGGACTAGCGGGAGGGTTTGATACGCAGTATTTT. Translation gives CASSMGLAGGFDTQYF.

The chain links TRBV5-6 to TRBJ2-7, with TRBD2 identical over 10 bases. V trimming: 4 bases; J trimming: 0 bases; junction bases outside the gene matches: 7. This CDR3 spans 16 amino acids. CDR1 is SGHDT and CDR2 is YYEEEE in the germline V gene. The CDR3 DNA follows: TGTGCCAGCAGCCCCCGACTAGCGGGTAGCTCCTACGAGCAGTACTTC. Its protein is CASSPRLAGSSYEQYF.

CDR3 DNA sequence: TGTGCCAGCAGCTTAGTACGGACTAGCGGAAACACCGGGGAGCTGTTTTTT. It yields the protein CASSLVRTSGNTGELFF. The rearrangement links TRBV7-8 to TRBJ2-2, with TRBD2 matching 10 bases. The germline gives CDR1 SGHVS, CDR2 FQNEAQ. With V trimmed by 1 base and J by 2 bases, 4 bases remained unmatched. This CDR3 spans 17 amino acids. Combining the CDR3 with reference TRBV7-8 and TRBJ2-2 gives the whole variable domain GAGVSQSPRYKVAKRGQDVALRCDPISGHVSLFWYQQALGQGPEFLTYFQNEAQLDKSGLPSDRFFAERPEGSVSTLKIQRTQQEDSAVYLCASSLVRTSGNTGELFFGEGSRLTVL.

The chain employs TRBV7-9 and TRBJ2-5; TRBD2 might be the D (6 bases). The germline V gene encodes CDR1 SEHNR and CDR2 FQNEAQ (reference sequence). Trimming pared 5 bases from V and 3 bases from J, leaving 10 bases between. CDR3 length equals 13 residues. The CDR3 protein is CASSPGLEETQYF. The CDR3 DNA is TGTGCCAGCAGCCCGGGACTCGAAGAGACCCAGTACTTC.

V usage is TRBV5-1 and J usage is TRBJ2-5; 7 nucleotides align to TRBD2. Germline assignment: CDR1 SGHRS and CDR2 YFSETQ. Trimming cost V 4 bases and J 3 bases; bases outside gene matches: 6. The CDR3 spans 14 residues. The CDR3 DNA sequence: TGCGCCAGCAGCCCTCAGCGGGATAAAGAGACCCAGTACTTC. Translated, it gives CASSPQRDKETQYF.

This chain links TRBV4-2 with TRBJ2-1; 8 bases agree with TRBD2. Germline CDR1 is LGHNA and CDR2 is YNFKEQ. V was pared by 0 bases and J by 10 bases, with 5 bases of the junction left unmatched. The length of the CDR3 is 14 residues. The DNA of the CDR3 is TGTGCCAGCAGCCAAGAACGGGGGGGCTACGAGCAGTTCTTC. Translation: CASSQERGGYEQFF.

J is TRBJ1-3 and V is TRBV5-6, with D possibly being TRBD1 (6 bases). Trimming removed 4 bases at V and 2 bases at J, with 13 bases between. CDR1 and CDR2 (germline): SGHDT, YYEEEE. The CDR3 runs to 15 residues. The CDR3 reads CASSPTGSPGNTIYF. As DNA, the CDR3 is TGTGCCAGCAGCCCGACAGGAAGCCCTGGAAACACCATATATTTT.

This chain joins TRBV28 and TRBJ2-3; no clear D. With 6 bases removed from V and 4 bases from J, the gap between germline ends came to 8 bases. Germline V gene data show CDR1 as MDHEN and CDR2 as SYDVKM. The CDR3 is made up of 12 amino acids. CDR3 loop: CASSLLADTQYF. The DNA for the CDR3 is TGTGCCAGCAGCCTACTTGCAGATACGCAGTATTTT.

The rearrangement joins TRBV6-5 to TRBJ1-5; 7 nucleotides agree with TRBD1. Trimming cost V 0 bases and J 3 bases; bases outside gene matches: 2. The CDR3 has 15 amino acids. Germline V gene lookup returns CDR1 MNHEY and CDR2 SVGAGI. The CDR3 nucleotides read TGTGCCAGCAGTTACTCGACAGGGCCCAATCAGCCCCAGCATTTT. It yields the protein CASSYSTGPNQPQHF.

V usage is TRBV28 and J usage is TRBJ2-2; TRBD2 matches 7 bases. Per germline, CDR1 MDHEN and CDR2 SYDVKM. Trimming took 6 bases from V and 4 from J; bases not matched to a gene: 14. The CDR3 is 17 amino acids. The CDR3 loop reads CASSPPRLAEATGELFF. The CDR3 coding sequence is TGTGCCAGCAGCCCCCCCAGACTAGCCGAGGCCACCGGGGAGCTGTTTTTT.

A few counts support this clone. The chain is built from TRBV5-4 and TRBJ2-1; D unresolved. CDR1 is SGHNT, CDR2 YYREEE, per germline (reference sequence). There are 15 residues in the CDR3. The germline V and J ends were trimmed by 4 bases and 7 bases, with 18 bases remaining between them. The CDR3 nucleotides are TGTGCCAGCAGCCTGCAGCTAGGCCAAAGGAATGAGCAGTTCTTC. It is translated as CASSLQLGQRNEQFF.

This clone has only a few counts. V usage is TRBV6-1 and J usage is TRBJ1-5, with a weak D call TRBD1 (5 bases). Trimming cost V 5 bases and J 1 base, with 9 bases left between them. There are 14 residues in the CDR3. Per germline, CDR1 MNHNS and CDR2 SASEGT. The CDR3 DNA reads TGTGCCAGCAGTTATTCAGGGAGCAATCAGCCCCAGCATTTT. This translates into CASSYSGSNQPQHF.

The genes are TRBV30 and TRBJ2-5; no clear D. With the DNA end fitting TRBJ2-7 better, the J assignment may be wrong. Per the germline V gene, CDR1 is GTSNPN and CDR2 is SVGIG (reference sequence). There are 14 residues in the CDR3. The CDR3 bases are TGTGCCTGGAGTGACGTGGGTAGCTCCTACGAGCAGTACTTC. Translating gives CAWSDVGSSYEQYF.

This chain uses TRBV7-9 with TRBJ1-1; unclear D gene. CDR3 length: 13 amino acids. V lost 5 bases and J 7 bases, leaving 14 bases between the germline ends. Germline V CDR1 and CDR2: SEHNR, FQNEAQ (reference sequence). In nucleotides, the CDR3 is TGTGCCAGCAGCGTCGCCTTGGAGGGTGAAGCTTTCTTT. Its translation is CASSVALEGEAFF.

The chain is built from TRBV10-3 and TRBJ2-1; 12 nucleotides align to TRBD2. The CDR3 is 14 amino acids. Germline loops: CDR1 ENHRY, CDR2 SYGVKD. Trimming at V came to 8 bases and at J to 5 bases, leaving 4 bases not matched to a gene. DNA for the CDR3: TGTGCCATCGGACTAGCGGGGAGACACAATGAGCAGTTCTTC. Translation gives CAIGLAGRHNEQFF.

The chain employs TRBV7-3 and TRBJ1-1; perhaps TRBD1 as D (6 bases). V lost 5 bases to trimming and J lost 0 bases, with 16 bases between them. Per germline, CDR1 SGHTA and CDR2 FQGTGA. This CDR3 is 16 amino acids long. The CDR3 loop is CASSPSQGRLNTEAFF. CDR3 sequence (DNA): TGTGCCAGCAGCCCAAGTCAGGGGCGATTGAACACTGAAGCTTTCTTT.